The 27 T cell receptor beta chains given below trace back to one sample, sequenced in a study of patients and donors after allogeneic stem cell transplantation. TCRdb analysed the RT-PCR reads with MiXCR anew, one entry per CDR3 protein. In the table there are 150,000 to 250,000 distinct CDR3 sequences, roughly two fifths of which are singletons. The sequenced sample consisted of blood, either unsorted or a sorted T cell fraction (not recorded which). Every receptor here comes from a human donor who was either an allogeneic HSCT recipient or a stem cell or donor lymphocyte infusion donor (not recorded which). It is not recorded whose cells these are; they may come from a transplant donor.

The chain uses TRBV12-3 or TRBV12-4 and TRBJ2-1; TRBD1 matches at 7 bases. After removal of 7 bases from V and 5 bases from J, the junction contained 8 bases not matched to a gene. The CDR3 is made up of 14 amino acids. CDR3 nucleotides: TGTGCCAGCAACACCCCACAGGGGAACAATGAGCAGTTCTTC. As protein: CASNTPQGNNEQFF.

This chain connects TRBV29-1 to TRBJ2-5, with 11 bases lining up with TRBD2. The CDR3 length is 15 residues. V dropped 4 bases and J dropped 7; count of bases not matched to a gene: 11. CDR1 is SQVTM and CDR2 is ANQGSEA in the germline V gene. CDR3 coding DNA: TGCAGCGTTGTTGCGACTAGCGGGGAGGGGACGACCCAGTACTTC. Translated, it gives CSVVATSGEGTTQYF. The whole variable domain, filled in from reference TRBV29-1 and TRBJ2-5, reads SAVISQKPSRDICQRGTSLTIQCQVDSQVTMMFWYRQQPGQSLTLIATANQGSEATYESGFVIDKFPISRPNLTFSTLTVSNMSPEDSSIYLCSVVATSGEGTTQYFGPGTRLLVL.

CDR3 sequence reads: CASSNSGGVDGEQFF. CDR3 bases: TGTGCCAGCAGCAATTCGGGAGGGGTGGATGGGGAGCAGTTCTTC. V gene TRBV9 combines with J gene TRBJ2-1; 8 nucleotides agree with TRBD2. Per the germline V gene, CDR1 is SGDLS and CDR2 is YYNGEE. The length of the CDR3 is 15 residues. V gave up 4 bases and J gave up 10 bases; unmatched junction bases: 13.

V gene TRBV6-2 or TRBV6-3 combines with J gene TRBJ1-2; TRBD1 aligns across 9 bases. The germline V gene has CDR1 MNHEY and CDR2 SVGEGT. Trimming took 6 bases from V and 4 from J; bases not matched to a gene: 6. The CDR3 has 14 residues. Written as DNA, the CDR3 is TGTGCCAGCAGCGAAACACAGGGGGCCTATGGCTACACCTTC. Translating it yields CASSETQGAYGYTF.

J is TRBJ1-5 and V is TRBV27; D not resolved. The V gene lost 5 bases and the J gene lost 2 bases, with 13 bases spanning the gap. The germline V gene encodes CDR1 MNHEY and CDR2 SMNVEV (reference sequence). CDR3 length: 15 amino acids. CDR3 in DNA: TGTGCCAGCAGTCCCTCGGACTTTCGCAATCAGCCCCAGCATTTT. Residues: CASSPSDFRNQPQHF.

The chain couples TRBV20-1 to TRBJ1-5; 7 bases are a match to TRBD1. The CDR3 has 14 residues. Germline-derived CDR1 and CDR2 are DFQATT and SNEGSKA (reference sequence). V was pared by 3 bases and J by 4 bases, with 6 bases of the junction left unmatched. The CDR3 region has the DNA TGCAGTGCTAGGTACCGGGACAGTAATCAGCCCCAGCATTTT. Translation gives CSARYRDSNQPQHF.

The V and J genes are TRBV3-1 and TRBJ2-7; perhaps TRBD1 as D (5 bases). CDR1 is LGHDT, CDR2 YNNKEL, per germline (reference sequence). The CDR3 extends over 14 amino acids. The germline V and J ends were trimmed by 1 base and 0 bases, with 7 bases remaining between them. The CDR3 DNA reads TGTGCCAGCAGCCAAGTCAGGGCCTCCTACGAGCAGTACTTC. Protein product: CASSQVRASYEQYF.

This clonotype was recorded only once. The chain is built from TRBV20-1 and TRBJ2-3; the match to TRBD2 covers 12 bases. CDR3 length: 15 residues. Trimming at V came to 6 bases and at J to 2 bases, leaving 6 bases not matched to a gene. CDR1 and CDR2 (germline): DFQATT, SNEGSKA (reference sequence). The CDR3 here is CSAPWTSGNTDTQYF. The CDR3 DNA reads TGCAGTGCCCCTTGGACTAGCGGGAACACAGATACGCAGTATTTT.

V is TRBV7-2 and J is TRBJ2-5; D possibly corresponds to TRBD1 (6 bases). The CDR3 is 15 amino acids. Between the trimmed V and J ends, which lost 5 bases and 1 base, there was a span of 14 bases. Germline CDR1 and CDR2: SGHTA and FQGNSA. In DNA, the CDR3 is TGTGCCAGCAGCCTAGGGGGTTATCTCCAAGAGACCCAGTACTTC. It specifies CASSLGGYLQETQYF.

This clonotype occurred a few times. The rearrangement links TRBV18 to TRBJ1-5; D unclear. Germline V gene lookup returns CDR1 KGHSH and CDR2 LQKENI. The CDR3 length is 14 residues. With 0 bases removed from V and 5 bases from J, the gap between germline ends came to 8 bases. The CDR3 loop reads CASSPPGSYQPQHF. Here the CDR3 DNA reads TGTGCCAGCTCACCACCTGGGTCGTATCAGCCCCAGCATTTT.

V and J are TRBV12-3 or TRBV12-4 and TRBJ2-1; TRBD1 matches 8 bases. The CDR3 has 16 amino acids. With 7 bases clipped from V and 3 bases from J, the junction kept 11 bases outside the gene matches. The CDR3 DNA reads TGTGCCAGCACCCCCCCAGGACAGGGACACTACAATGAGCAGTTCTTC. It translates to CASTPPGQGHYNEQFF.

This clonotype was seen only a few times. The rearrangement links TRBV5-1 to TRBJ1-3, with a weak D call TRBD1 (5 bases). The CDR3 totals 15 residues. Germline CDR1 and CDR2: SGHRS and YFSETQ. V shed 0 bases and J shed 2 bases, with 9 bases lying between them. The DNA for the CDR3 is TGCGCCAGCAGCTTGGACGACAGCCCTGGAAACACCATATATTTT. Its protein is CASSLDDSPGNTIYF.

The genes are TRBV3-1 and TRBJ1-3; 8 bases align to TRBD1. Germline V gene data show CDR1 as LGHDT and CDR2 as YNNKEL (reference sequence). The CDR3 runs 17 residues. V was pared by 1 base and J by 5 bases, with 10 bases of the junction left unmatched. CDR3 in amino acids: CASSQGPRGQVRNTIYF. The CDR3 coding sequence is TGTGCCAGCAGCCAAGGCCCGCGGGGACAGGTTCGAAACACCATATATTTT.

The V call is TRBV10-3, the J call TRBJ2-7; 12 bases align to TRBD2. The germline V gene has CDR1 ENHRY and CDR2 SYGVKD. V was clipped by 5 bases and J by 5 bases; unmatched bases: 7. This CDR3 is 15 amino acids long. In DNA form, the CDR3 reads TGTGCCATCAGTACTACGACTAGCGGGAGCCACGAGCAGTACTTC. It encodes CAISTTTSGSHEQYF.

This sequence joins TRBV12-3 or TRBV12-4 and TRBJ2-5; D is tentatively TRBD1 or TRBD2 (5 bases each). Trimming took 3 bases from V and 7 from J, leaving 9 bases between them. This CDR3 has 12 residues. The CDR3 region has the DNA TGTGCCAGCAGTTTTGAGGGACGGACCCAGTACTTC. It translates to CASSFEGRTQYF.

CDR3 residues: CASSGDRNYEQYF. The CDR3 DNA reads TGTGCCAGCAGTGGGGACAGAAACTACGAGCAGTACTTC. This chain joins TRBV12-3 or TRBV12-4 and TRBJ2-7, with 7 bases lining up with TRBD1. The CDR3 covers 13 residues. Trimming cost V 5 bases and J 3 bases; bases outside gene matches: 4.

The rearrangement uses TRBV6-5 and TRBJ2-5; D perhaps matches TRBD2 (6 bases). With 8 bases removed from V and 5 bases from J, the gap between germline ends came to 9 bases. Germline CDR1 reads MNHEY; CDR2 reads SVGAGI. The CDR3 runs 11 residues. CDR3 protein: CASSREETQYF. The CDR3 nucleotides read TGTGCCAGCTCACGGGAGGAGACCCAGTACTTC.

CDR3 protein: CSAPDGAYGYTF. The CDR3 DNA sequence: TGCAGTGCTCCGGACGGAGCCTATGGCTACACCTTC. The chain has TRBV20-1 and TRBJ1-2; D is ambiguous. The germline gives CDR1 DFQATT, CDR2 SNEGSKA (reference sequence). The CDR3 length is 12 residues. Trimming stripped 5 bases from V and 4 bases from J, with 11 bases between.

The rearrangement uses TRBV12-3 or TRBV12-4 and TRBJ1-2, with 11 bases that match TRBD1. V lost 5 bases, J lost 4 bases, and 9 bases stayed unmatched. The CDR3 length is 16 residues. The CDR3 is CASSHWTGGSVYGYTF. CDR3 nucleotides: TGTGCCAGCAGTCATTGGACAGGGGGCAGTGTCTATGGCTACACCTTC.

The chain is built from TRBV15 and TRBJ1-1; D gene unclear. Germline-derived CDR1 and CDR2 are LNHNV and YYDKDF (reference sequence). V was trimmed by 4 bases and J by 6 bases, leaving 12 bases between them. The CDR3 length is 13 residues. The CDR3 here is CATSKGPRPEAFF. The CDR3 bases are TGTGCCACCAGCAAGGGTCCTCGCCCTGAAGCTTTCTTT.

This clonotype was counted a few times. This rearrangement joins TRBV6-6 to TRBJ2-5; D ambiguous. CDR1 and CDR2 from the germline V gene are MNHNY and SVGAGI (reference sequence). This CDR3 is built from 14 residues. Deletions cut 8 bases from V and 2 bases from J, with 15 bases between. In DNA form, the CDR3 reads TGTGCCAGCTACGACGGCAGGTCTCAAGAGACCCAGTACTTC. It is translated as CASYDGRSQETQYF.

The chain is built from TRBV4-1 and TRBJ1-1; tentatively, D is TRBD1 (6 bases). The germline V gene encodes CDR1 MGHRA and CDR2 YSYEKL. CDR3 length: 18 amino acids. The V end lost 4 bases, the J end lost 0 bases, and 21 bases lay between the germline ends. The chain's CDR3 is CASSRGPPMDSLNTEAFF. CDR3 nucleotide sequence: TGCGCCAGCAGCCGGGGACCCCCGATGGACAGCTTGAACACTGAAGCTTTCTTT.

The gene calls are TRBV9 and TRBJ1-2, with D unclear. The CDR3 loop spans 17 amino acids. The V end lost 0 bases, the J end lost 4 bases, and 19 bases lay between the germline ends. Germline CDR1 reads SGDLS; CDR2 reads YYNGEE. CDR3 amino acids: CASSVDSVAPGPYGYTF. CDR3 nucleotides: TGTGCCAGCAGCGTAGACTCAGTGGCACCGGGCCCCTATGGCTACACCTTC.

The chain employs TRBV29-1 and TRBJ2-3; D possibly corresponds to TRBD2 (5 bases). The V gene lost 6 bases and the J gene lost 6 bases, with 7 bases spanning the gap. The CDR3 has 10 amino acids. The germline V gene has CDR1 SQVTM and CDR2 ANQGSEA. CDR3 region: CSVRGDTQYF. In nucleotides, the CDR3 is TGCAGCGTGCGAGGGGATACGCAGTATTTT.

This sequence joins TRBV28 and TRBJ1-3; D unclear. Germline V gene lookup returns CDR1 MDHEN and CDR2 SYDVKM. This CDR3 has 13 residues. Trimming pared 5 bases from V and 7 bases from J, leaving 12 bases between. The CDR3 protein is CASSQQRPNTIYF. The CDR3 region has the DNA TGTGCCAGCAGTCAACAGAGACCTAACACCATATATTTT.

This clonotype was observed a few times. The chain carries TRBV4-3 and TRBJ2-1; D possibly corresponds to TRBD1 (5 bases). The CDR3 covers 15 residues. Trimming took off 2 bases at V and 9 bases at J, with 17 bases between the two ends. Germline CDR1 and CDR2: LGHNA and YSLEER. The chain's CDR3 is CASSQRGLVSREQFF. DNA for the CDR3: TGCGCCAGCAGCCAAAGGGGATTGGTTAGCCGTGAGCAGTTCTTC.

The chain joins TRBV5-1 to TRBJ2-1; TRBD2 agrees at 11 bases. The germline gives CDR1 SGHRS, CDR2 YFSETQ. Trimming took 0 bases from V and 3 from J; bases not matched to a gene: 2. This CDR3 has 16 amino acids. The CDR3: CASSLETSGNYNEQFF. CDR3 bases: TGCGCCAGCAGCTTGGAGACTAGCGGGAACTACAATGAGCAGTTCTTC.